This T cell receptor beta chain was found in a study of T cell changes during pregnancy in multiple sclerosis. Here immunoSEQ multiplex PCR was the method, and the copy in TCRdb shows in-frame clones only, minus some. This table holds about 9,500 clones, 75% to 85% found once. Sequenced material: CD8+ T cells from peripheral blood mononuclear cells, taken in the third trimester of pregnancy. The sequence was obtained from a female donor in good health, enrolled as a control in a pregnancy study.

In DNA form, the CDR3 reads TGTGCCAGCAGCTCGAGTACAGGGGTTGGGGCCAACGTCCTGACTTTC. It specifies CASSSSTGVGANVLTF. The chain recombines TRBV7-9 with TRBJ2-6; TRBD1 matches 7 bases. J lost 3 bases, V lost 4 bases, and 6 bases had no gene match. This CDR3 is built from 16 residues. Germline CDR1 and CDR2: SEHNR and FQNEAQ (reference sequence).